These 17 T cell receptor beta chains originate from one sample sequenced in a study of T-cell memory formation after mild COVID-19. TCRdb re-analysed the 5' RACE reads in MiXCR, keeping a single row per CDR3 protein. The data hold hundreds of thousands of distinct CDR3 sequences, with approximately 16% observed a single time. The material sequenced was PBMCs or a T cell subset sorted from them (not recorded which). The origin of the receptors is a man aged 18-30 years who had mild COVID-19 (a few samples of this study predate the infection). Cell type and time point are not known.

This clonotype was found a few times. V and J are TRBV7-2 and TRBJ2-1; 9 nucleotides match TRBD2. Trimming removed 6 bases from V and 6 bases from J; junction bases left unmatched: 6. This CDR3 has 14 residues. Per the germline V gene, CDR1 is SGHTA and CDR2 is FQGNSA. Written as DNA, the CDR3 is TGTGCCAGCAGGTCGGGACTAGCTTTCAATGAGCAGTTCTTC. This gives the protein CASRSGLAFNEQFF.

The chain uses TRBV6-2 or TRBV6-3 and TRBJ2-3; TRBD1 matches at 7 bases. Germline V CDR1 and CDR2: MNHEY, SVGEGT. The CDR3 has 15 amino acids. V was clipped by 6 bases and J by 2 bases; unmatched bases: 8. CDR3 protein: CASSPTGAHTDTQYF. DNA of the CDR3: TGTGCCAGCAGCCCAACAGGGGCCCACACAGATACGCAGTATTTT.

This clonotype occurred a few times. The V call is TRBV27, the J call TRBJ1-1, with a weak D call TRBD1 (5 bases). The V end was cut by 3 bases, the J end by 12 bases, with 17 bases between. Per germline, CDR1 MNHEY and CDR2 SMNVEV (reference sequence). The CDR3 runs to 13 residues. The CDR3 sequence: CASSFIKGQWPFF. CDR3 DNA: TGTGCCAGCAGTTTTATTAAGGGGCAGTGGCCTTTCTTT.

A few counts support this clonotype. The CDR3 loop is CASSHRGREDTQYF. The CDR3 DNA reads TGTGCCAGCAGCCACAGGGGGCGAGAAGATACGCAGTATTTT. The J gene is TRBJ2-3, the V gene TRBV12-3 or TRBV12-4; 9 bases align to TRBD1. V shed 6 bases, J shed 5 bases, and the junction held 6 bases outside the gene matches. The CDR3 consists of 14 residues.

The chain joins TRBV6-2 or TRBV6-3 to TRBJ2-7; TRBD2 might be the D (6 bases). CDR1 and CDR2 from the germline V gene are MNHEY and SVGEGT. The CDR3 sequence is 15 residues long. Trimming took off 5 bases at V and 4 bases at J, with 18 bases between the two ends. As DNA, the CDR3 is TGTGCCAGCAGTCCCTCGAAGGACTATGGATACGAGCAGTACTTC. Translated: CASSPSKDYGYEQYF.

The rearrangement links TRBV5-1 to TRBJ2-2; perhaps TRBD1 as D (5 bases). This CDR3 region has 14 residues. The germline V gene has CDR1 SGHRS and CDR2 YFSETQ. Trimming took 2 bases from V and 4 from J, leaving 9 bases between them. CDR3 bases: TGCGCCAGCAGCTTTCGACAGTCCACCGGGGAGCTGTTTTTT. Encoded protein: CASSFRQSTGELFF.

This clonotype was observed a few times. In nucleotides, the CDR3 is TGCGCCAGCGCCTTTGGCGTGGCGGGACAGGGTTCCGAGCAGTACTTC. Translated: CASAFGVAGQGSEQYF. The chain couples TRBV5-1 to TRBJ2-7, with TRBD1 matching over 9 bases. Germline-derived CDR1 and CDR2 are SGHRS and YFSETQ. The CDR3 is 16 amino acids. Unmatched junction bases numbered 17, after V lost 7 bases and J lost 6 bases.

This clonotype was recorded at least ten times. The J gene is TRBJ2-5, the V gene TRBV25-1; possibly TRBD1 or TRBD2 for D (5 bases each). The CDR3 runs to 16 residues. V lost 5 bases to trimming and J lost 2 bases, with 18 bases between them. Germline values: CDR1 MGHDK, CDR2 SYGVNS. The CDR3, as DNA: TGTGCCAGCAGTCCCCGCCTCGGGACCGAGCAAGAGACCCAGTACTTC. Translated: CASSPRLGTEQETQYF.

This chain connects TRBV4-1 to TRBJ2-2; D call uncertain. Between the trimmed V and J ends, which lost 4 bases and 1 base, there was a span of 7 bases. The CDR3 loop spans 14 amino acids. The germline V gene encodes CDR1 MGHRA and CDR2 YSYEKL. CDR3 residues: CASSPRQNTGELFF. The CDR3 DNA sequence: TGCGCCAGCAGCCCTCGACAGAACACCGGGGAGCTGTTTTTT.

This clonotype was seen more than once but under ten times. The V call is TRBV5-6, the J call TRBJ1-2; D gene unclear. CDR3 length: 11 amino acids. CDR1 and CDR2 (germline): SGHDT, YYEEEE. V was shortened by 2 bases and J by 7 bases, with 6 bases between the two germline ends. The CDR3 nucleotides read TGTGCCAGCAGCTTTGATAGTGGCTACACCTTC. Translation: CASSFDSGYTF.

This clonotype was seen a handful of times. The CDR3 nucleotides read TGCAGTGCGGGCCGACTAGCGGGGGGATACAATGAGCAGTTCTTC. Protein: CSAGRLAGGYNEQFF. The chain combines TRBV20-1 with TRBJ2-1; 13 bases align to TRBD2. Germline CDR1 reads DFQATT; CDR2 reads SNEGSKA (reference sequence). This CDR3 is built from 15 residues. V shed 6 bases and J 4 bases; nucleotides not matched to a gene: 6.

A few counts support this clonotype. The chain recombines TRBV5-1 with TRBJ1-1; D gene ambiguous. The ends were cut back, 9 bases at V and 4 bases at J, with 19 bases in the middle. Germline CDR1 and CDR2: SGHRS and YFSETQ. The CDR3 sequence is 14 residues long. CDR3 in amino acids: CATQEEGLGTEAFF. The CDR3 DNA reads TGCGCCACCCAGGAGGAGGGATTGGGCACTGAAGCTTTCTTT.

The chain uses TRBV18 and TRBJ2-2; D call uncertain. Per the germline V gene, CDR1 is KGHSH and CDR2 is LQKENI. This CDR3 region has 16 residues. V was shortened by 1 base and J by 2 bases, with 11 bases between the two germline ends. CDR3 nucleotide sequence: TGTGCCAGCTCACCACAAAACAGCTTTAACACCGGGGAGCTGTTTTTT. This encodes CASSPQNSFNTGELFF.

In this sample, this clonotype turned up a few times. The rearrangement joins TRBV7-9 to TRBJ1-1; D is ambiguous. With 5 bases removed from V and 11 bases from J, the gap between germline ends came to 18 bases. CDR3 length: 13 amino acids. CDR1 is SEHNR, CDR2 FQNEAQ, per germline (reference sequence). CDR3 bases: TGTGCCAGCAGCCCGGAGGCCGGGAGGCCGGCTTTCTTT. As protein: CASSPEAGRPAFF.

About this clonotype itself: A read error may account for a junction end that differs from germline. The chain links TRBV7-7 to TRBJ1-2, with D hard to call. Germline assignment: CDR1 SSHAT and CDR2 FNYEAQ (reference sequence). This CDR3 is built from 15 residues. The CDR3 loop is CASSPLGEANYGYTF. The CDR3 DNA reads TGTGCTAGCAGCCCCCTGGGAGAGGCTAACTATGGCTACACCTTC.

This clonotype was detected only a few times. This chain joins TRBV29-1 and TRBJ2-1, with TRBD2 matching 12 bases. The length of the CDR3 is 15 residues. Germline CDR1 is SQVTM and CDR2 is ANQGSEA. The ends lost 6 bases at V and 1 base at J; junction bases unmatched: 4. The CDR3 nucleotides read TGCAGCGTACCTAGCGGGGGGGCATCCTACAATGAGCAGTTCTTC. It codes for CSVPSGGASYNEQFF.

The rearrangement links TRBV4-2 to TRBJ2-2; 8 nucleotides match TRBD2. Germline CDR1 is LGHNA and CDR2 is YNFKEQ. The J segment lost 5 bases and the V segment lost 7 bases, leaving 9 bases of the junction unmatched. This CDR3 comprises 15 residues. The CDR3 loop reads CASNTETSETGELFF. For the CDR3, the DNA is TGTGCCAGCAATACGGAGACTAGCGAAACCGGGGAGCTGTTTTTT.